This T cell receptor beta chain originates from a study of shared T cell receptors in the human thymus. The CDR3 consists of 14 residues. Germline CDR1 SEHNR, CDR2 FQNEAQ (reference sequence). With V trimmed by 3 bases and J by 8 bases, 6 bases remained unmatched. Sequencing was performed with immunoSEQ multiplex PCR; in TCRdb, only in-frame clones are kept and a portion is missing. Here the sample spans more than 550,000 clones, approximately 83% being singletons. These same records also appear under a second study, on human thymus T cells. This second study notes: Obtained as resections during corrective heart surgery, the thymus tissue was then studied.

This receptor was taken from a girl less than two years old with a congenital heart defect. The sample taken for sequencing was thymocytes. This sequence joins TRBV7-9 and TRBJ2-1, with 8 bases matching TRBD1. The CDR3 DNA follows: TGTGCCAGCAGCTTGACAGGGGTTGTCGATGAGCAGTTCTTC. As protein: CASSLTGVVDEQFF.